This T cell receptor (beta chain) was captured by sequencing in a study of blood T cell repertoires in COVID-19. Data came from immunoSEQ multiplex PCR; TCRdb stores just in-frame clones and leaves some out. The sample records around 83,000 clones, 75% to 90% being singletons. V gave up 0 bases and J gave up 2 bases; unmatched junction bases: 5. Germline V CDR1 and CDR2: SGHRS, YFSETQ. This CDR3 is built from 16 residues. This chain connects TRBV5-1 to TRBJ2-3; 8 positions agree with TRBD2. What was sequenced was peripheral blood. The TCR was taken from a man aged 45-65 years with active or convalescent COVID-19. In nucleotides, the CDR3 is TGCGCCAGCAGCTTGGAAGCGGGAGACGTCACAGATACGCAGTATTTT. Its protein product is CASSLEAGDVTDTQYF.